The clone carrying this TCR beta chain was seen once. Its target is unknown. Here immunoSEQ multiplex PCR was the method, and the copy in TCRdb shows in-frame clones only, minus some. The repertoire holds 15,000 to 20,000 clones, with approximately 88% as singletons. This entry belongs to a study of STAT5B mutations in CD4+ large granular lymphocyte leukemia. Study outcomes and limitations: 25% of private leukemic clonotypes occurred rarely in other patients' non-leukemic repertoires. Compared with healthy controls (2/35), patient top clones favored TRBV06 (8/27).

Healthy controls were blood donor buffy coats. Germline loops: CDR1 SQVTM, CDR2 ANQGSEA. The length of the CDR3 is 14 residues. V lost 3 bases, J lost 0 bases, and 9 bases lay in between. This chain joins TRBV29-1 and TRBJ2-1; D unresolved. This clonotype was sampled from a human donor in good health. The sequenced material came from CD4+ T cells from blood buffy coats. The CDR3 loop is CSVEGMSSYNEQFF. The CDR3 DNA reads TGCAGCGTTGAGGGCATGAGCTCCTACAATGAGCAGTTCTTC.